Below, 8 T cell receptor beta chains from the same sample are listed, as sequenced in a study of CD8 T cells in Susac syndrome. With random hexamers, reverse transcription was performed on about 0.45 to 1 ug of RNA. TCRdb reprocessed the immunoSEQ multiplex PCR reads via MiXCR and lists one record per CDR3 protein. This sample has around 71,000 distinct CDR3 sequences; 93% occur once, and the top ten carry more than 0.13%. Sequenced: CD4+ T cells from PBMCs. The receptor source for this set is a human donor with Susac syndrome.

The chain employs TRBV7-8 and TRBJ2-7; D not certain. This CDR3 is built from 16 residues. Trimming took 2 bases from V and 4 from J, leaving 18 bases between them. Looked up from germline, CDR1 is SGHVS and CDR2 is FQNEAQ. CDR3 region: CASSLLSSSTQYEQYF. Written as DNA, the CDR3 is TGTGCCAGCAGCTTATTGTCTAGTTCAACTCAGTACGAGCAGTACTTC.

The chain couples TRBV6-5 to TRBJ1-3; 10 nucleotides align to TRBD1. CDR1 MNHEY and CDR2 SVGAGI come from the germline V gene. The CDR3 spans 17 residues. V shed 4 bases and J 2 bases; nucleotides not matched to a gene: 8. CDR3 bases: TGTGCCAGCAGTTTCCCGAGGGACAGGGGCCCTGGAAACACCATATATTTT. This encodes CASSFPRDRGPGNTIYF.

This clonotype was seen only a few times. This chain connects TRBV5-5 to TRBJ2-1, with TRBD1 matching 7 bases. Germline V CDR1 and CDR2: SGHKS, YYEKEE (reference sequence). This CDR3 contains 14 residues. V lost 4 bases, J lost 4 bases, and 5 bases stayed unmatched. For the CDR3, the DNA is TGTGCCAGCAGCCCGGGACAGAGTTACAATGAGCAGTTCTTC. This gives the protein CASSPGQSYNEQFF.

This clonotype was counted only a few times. The DNA for the CDR3 is TGCAGTGCTAGACAGGGGGTGGGCGAGCAGTACTTC. Its protein is CSARQGVGEQYF. The V call is TRBV20-1, the J call TRBJ2-7; 7 bases map to TRBD1. J gave up 6 bases and V 2 bases, and 4 bases lay outside the gene matches. The germline gives CDR1 DFQATT, CDR2 SNEGSKA (reference sequence). CDR3 length: 12 amino acids.

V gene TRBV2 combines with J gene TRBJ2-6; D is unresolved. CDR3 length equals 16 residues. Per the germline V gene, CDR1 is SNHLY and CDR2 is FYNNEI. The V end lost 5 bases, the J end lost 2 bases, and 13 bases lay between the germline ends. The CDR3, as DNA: TGTGCCAGCAGTCAGCCCCAGGTAACTGGGGCCAACGTCCTGACTTTC. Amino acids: CASSQPQVTGANVLTF.

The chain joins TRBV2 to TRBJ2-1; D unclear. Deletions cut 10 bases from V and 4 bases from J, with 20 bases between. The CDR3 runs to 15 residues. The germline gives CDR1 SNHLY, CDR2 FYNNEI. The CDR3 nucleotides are TGTGCCACCGCCCTGGAAGGAGAATTTTACAATGAGCAGTTCTTC. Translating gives CATALEGEFYNEQFF.

The DNA for the CDR3 is TGTGCCAGCAGCTCCTATGGATCCTCCTACAATGAGCAGTTCTTC. Protein product: CASSSYGSSYNEQFF. The V and J genes are TRBV7-2 and TRBJ2-1; D gene uncertain. This CDR3 region has 15 residues. Germline V gives CDR1 SGHTA, CDR2 FQGNSA. V gave up 4 bases and J gave up 0 bases, with 10 bases separating them. Full variable domain (remainder filled in from reference TRBV7-2 and TRBJ2-1): GAGVSQSPSNKVTEKGKDVELRCDPISGHTALYWYRQSLGQGLEFLIYFQGNSAPDKSGLPSDRFSAERTGGSVSTLTIQRTQQEDSAVYLCASSSYGSSYNEQFFGPGTRLTVL.

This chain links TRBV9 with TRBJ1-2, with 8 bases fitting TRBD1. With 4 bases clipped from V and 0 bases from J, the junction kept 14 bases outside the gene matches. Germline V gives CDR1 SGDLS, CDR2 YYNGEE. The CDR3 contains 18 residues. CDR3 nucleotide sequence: TGTGCCAGCAGCTCCAGTCGGGCAGGGGGCAACACTAACTATGGCTACACCTTC. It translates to CASSSSRAGGNTNYGYTF. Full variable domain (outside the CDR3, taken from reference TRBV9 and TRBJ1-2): DSGVTQTPKHLITATGQRVTLRCSPRSGDLSVYWYQQSLDQGLQFLIQYYNGEERAKGNILERFSAQQFPDLHSELNLSSLELGDSALYFCASSSSRAGGNTNYGYTFGSGTRLTVV.